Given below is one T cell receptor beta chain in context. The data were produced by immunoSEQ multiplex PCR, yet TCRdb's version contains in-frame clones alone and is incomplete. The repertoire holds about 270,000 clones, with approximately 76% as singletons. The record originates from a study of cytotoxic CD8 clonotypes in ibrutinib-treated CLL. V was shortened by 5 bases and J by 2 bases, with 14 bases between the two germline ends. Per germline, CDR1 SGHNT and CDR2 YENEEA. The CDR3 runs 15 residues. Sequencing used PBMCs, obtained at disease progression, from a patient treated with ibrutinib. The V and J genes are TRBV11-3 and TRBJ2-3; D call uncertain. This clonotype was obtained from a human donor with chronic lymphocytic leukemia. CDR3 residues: CASSLQFANTDTQYF. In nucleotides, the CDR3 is TGTGCCAGCAGCCTACAATTTGCGAACACAGATACGCAGTATTTT.